The 12 T cell receptor beta chains reported below all come from one sample, sequenced in a study of T-cell memory formation after mild COVID-19. TCRdb recomputed calls from the 5' RACE reads with MiXCR, one row per CDR3 protein. Of tens of thousands of distinct CDR3 sequences in the sample, less than 15% were seen once. The sequenced material came from PBMCs or a T cell subset sorted from them (not recorded which). The receptors originated from a man aged 18 to 29 who had mild COVID-19 (a few samples of this study predate the infection). Cell type and time point are not known.

This clonotype has more than one count but fewer than ten. The chain has TRBV29-1 and TRBJ1-1; D gene unclear. The germline V gene encodes CDR1 SQVTM and CDR2 ANQGSEA. CDR3 length equals 13 residues. The germline V and J ends were trimmed by 3 bases and 3 bases, with 11 bases remaining between them. CDR3: CSVEKGWDTEAFF. The DNA for the CDR3 is TGCAGCGTTGAGAAGGGTTGGGACACTGAAGCTTTCTTT.

V and J are TRBV10-3 and TRBJ2-5; no firm D call. Trimming took off 7 bases at V and 3 bases at J, with 12 bases between the two ends. The length of the CDR3 is 13 residues. Per germline, CDR1 ENHRY and CDR2 SYGVKD. The CDR3 DNA reads TGTGCCATCACGGGTGGGCTTGAAGAGACCCAGTACTTC. It encodes CAITGGLEETQYF.

This chain uses TRBV12-3 or TRBV12-4 with TRBJ1-2; the D is unclear. CDR3 length: 13 amino acids. V was shortened by 6 bases and J by 3 bases, with 11 bases between the two germline ends. The CDR3: CASRGTGYYGYTF. The DNA of the CDR3 is TGTGCCAGCAGGGGAACTGGATACTATGGCTACACCTTC.

This clonotype was picked up many times. The rearrangement uses TRBV9 and TRBJ2-3; TRBD2 is a possible D gene (6 bases). Germline loops: CDR1 SGDLS, CDR2 YYNGEE. V was pared by 4 bases and J by 14 bases, with 17 bases between. This CDR3 is built from 12 residues. CDR3 residues: CASSTFGGRLYF. In nucleotides, the CDR3 is TGTGCCAGCAGCACCTTTGGGGGGAGGCTGTATTTT.

This clonotype was picked up many times. V gene TRBV9 combines with J gene TRBJ2-3, with unresolved D. V shed 0 bases and J shed 6 bases, with 11 bases lying between them. The CDR3 contains 14 residues. Germline V gene lookup returns CDR1 SGDLS and CDR2 YYNGEE. The CDR3 loop reads CASSVVPVPDTQYF. CDR3 nucleotides: TGTGCCAGCAGCGTAGTACCGGTCCCGGATACGCAGTATTTT.

This clonotype qualifies as medium-sized. The V and J genes are TRBV5-1 and TRBJ2-7; D gene unclear. The V gene lost 4 bases and the J gene lost 7 bases, with 9 bases spanning the gap. In germline, CDR1 is SGHRS, CDR2 YFSETQ. The CDR3 spans 11 residues. CDR3 in amino acids: CASSPLGEQYF. CDR3 nucleotide sequence: TGCGCCAGCAGCCCCCTCGGAGAGCAGTACTTC.

In its sample, this clonotype ranks as medium-sized. The gene calls are TRBV5-1 and TRBJ2-2, with D possibly TRBD1 on 5 matching bases. This CDR3 comprises 14 residues. Looked up from germline, CDR1 is SGHRS and CDR2 is YFSETQ. Trimming took off 2 bases at V and 7 bases at J, with 12 bases between the two ends. The CDR3, as DNA: TGCGCCAGCAGCTTCTCGCAGGGCGGCGGGGAGCTGTTTTTT. Protein: CASSFSQGGGELFF.

CDR3 in DNA: TGTGCCAGCAGCCAAGTAGGTCAGGGTGGCTACACCTTC. It specifies CASSQVGQGGYTF. The chain couples TRBV3-1 to TRBJ1-2, with D tentatively TRBD1 (5 bases). Germline V gives CDR1 LGHDT, CDR2 YNNKEL (reference sequence). CDR3 length: 13 amino acids. The germline V and J ends were trimmed by 1 base and 7 bases, with 10 bases remaining between them.

This clonotype came up many times. J is TRBJ2-5 and V is TRBV7-6; D ambiguous. Trimming left V 4 bases short and J 5 bases short, with 8 bases between. Per the germline V gene, CDR1 is SGHVS and CDR2 is FNYEAQ. There are 12 residues in the CDR3. The CDR3 reads CASSSLSETQYF. As DNA, the CDR3 is TGTGCCAGCAGCTCTCTCTCGGAGACCCAGTACTTC.

The chain carries TRBV20-1 and TRBJ2-1; D remains unclear. The germline V and J ends were trimmed by 1 base and 1 base, with 5 bases remaining between them. The CDR3 loop spans 13 amino acids. Germline loops: CDR1 DFQATT, CDR2 SNEGSKA (reference sequence). The CDR3 DNA reads as TGCAGTGCTAGAGTAGATTCCTACAATGAGCAGTTCTTC. The encoded protein is CSARVDSYNEQFF.

In its sample, this clonotype was seen many times. The rearrangement uses TRBV7-2 and TRBJ2-5; D uncertain. V was shortened by 5 bases and J by 0 bases, with 13 bases between the two germline ends. The germline gives CDR1 SGHTA, CDR2 FQGNSA. The CDR3 totals 15 residues. The CDR3 region has the DNA TGTGCCAGCAGCCTCTATGTAGACTACCAAGAGACCCAGTACTTC. Its protein product is CASSLYVDYQETQYF.

The table lists this clonotype with many counts. This chain joins TRBV12-3 or TRBV12-4 and TRBJ2-3; the match to TRBD2 covers 10 bases. This CDR3 has 15 residues. Germline trimming cut 6 bases from V and 1 base from J; bases unmatched to any gene: 4. CDR3 nucleotide sequence: TGTGCCAGCAGGATAGCGGGGGGCGGCACAGATACGCAGTATTTT. Protein sequence: CASRIAGGGTDTQYF.